This record covers a single TCR beta chain. This sample was included in a study of cytotoxic CD8 clonotypes in ibrutinib-treated CLL. Assay used: immunoSEQ multiplex PCR; TCRdb lists only in-frame clones, some missing. The data show over 150,000 clones, 81% seen once. The source material was PBMCs, sampled after 12 months of ibrutinib treatment. The receptor was isolated from a human donor with chronic lymphocytic leukemia.

The CDR3 reads CASSYPENTEAFF. The CDR3, as DNA: TGTGCCAGCAGTTACCCAGAGAACACTGAAGCTTTCTTT. This rearrangement joins TRBV6-6 to TRBJ1-1; D is undetermined. The CDR3 consists of 13 residues. Germline CDR1 and CDR2: MNHNY and SVGAGI (reference sequence). Trimming removed 2 bases at V and 1 base at J, with 5 bases between.